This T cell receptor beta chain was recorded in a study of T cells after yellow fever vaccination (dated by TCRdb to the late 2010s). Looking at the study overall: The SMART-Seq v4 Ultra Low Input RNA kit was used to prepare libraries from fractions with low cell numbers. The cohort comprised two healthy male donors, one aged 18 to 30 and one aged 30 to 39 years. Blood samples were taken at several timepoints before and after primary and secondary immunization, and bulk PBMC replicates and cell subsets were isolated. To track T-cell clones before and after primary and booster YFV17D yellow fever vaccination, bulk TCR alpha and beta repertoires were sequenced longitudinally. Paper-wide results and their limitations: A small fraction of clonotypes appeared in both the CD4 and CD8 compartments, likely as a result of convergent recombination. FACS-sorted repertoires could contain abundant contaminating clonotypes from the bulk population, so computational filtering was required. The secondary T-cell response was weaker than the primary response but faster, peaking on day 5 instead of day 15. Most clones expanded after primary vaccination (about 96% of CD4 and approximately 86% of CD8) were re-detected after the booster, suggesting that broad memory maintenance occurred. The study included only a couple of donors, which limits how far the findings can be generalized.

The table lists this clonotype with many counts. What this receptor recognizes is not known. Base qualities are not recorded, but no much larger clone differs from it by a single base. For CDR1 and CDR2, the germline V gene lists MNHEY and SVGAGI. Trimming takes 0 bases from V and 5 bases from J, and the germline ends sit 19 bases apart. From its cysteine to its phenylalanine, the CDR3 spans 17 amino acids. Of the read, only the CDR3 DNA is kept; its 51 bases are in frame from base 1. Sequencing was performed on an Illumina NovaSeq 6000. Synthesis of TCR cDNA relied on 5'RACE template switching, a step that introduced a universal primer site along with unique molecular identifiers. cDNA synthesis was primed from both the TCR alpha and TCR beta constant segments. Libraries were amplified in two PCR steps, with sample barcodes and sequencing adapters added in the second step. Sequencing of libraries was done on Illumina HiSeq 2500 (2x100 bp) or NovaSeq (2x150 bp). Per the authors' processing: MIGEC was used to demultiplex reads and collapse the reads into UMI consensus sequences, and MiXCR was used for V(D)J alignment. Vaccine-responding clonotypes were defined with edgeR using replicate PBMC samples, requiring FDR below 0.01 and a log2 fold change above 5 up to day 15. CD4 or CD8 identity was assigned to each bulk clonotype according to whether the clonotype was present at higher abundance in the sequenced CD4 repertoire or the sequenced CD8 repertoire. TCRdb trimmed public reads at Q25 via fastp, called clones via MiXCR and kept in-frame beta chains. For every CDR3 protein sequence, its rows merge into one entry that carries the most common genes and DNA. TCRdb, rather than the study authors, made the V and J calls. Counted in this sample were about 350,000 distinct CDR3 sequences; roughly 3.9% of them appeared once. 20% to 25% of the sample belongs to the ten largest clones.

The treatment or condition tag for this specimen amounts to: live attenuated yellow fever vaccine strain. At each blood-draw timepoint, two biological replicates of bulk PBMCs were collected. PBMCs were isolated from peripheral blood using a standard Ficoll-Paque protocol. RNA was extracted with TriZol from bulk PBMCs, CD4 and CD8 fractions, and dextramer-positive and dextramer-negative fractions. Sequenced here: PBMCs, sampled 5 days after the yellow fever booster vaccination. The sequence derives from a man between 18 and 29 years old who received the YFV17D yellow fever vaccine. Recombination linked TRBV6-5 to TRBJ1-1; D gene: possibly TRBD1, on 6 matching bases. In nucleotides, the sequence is TGTGCCAGCAGTTACTCGTTTAGTGGTGGGACAATGACTGAAGCTTTCTTT. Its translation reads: CASSYSFSGGTMTEAFF.